These T cell receptor beta chains were read from a single sample in a study of shared clonotypes between healthy human individuals. Some clones are missing from TCRdb's copy, which holds only in-frame ones; the method was immunoSEQ multiplex PCR. This table holds millions of clones, 85% to 95% found once. The sequenced sample was naive CD4+ T cells sorted from blood. These TCRs come from a young man in good health. CDR3s include the opening cysteine and the closing phenylalanine or tryptophan. D genes are given only for firm matches. A row's size may be missing; if present it is once, few, many or a size class.

j_gene | v_gene | d_gene | abundance | CDR3aa | CDR3nt
TRBJ1-3 | TRBV19 | . | . | CASSISGGFSGNTIYF | TGTGCCAGTAGTATTAGCGGCGGTTTCTCTGGAAACACCATATATTTT
TRBJ2-1 | TRBV7-6 | . | once | CASSLAASTEQFF | TGTGCCAGCAGCTTAGCGGCTAGCACTGAGCAGTTCTTC
TRBJ2-7 | TRBV21-1 | . | . | CASSVRDRESYEQYF | TGTGCCAGCAGCGTACGGGACAGGGAATCTTACGAGCAGTACTTC
TRBJ2-2 | TRBV9 | . | . | CASSFVAAGELFF | TGTGCCAGCAGCTTTGTAGCGGCCGGGGAGCTGTTTTTT
TRBJ1-4 | TRBV6-1 | . | . | CASSVGGLANEKLFF | TGTGCCAGCAGTGTTGGGGGGCTGGCTAATGAAAAACTGTTTTTT
TRBJ1-2 | TRBV28 | TRBD1 | . | CASSSGGNTGANYGYTF | TGTGCCAGCAGTTCGGGGGGTAATACAGGGGCCAACTATGGCTACACCTTC
TRBJ1-1 | TRBV29-1 | . | . | CSVDQPWGGTVAEAFF | TGCAGCGTTGACCAACCCTGGGGGGGTACAGTGGCAGAAGCTTTCTTT
TRBJ2-6 | TRBV2 | TRBD1 | . | CASRAWTGGNTGANVLTF | TGTGCCAGCAGGGCATGGACAGGGGGTAACACTGGGGCCAACGTCCTGACTTTC
TRBJ1-4 | TRBV2 | . | . | CASKEEGGGEKLFF | TGTGCCAGCAAGGAGGAGGGGGGAGGTGAAAAACTGTTTTTT
TRBJ1-1 | TRBV6-5 | TRBD1 | . | CASSRQGAGDTEAFF | TGTGCCAGCAGTAGACAGGGGGCGGGGGACACTGAAGCTTTCTTT
TRBJ2-7 | TRBV5-1 | . | . | CASSLTGSYEQYF | TGCGCCAGCAGTTTGACAGGCTCCTACGAGCAGTACTTC
TRBJ2-3 | TRBV18 | . | . | CASSTNTDTQYF | TGTGCCAGCTCTACGAACACAGATACGCAGTATTTT
TRBJ1-5 | TRBV28 | TRBD1 | . | CASSLPGQLYQPQHF | TGTGCCAGCAGTTTACCGGGACAGCTGTATCAGCCCCAGCATTTT
TRBJ1-2 | TRBV7-3 | TRBD1 | once | CASSLSPNLGQGANYGYTF | TGTGCCAGCAGCTTAAGTCCCAACCTTGGACAGGGGGCTAACTATGGCTACACCTTC
TRBJ1-3 | TRBV7-2 | TRBD1 | . | CASSLECNRGPGNTIYF | TGTGCCAGCAGCTTAGAGTGTAACAGGGGGCCCGGAAACACCATATATTTT
TRBJ2-1 | TRBV11-3 | TRBD1 | . | CASGLGGRTGLNNEQFF | TGTGCCAGCGGCTTAGGTGGTAGGACAGGGTTGAACAATGAGCAGTTCTTC
TRBJ2-4 | TRBV21-1 | . | . | CASSKGVKGIQYF | TGTGCCAGCAGCAAAGGGGTCAAAGGCATTCAGTACTTC
TRBJ2-1 | TRBV7-2 | TRBD1 | . | CASSLGTGGFNEQFF | TGTGCCAGCAGCTTAGGTACAGGGGGCTTCAATGAGCAGTTCTTC
TRBJ1-5 | TRBV16 | . | . | CASSQSIPSSNSNQPQHF | TGTGCCAGCAGCCAATCGATCCCCAGCTCAAATAGCAATCAGCCCCAGCATTTT
TRBJ2-7 | TRBV11-3 | . | . | CASSLEAGSGEQYF | TGTGCCAGCAGCTTAGAGGCGGGCTCCGGCGAGCAGTACTTC
TRBJ1-2 | TRBV7-9 | . | . | CASSKGSSYTF | TGTGCCAGCAGCAAGGGTTCAAGCTACACCTTC
TRBJ1-2 | TRBV2 | . | . | CASRRPGHMNYGYTF | TGTGCCAGCAGGCGCCCGGGACACATGAACTATGGCTACACCTTC
TRBJ2-5 | TRBV6-5 | . | . | CASSYSGDTYQETQYF | TGTGCCAGCAGTTACTCGGGGGACACATACCAAGAGACCCAGTACTTC
TRBJ1-4 | TRBV7-9 | . | . | CASSLQGSTVLF | TGTGCCAGCAGCTTACAGGGTTCCACCGTCCTTTTT
TRBJ2-1 | TRBV15 | TRBD2 | . | CATSRDPSGRYNEQFF | TGTGCCACCAGCAGAGACCCTAGCGGGCGGTACAATGAGCAGTTCTTC
TRBJ1-5 | TRBV15 | . | once | CATSRGQGSNQPQHF | TGTGCCACCAGCAGGGGGCAGGGTAGCAATCAGCCCCAGCATTTT
TRBJ2-5 | TRBV6-5 | . | . | CASSYSTAKETQYF | TGTGCCAGCAGTTACTCGACGGCGAAAGAGACCCAGTACTTC
TRBJ2-7 | TRBV14 | . | . | CASSQDEWPRGPYEQYF | TGTGCCAGCAGCCAAGATGAATGGCCCAGGGGCCCCTACGAGCAGTACTTC
TRBJ2-5 | TRBV11-2 | . | . | CASSLDLSGSETQYF | TGTGCCAGCAGCTTAGATTTATCCGGGAGTGAGACCCAGTACTTC
TRBJ1-1 | TRBV9 | TRBD1 | once | CASSVGGQGGTEAFF | TGTGCCAGCAGCGTAGGCGGACAGGGGGGCACTGAAGCTTTCTTT
TRBJ1-2 | TRBV7-2 | TRBD1 | . | CASSLDRDRASSGGYTF | TGTGCCAGCAGCTTAGATAGGGACAGGGCCAGTAGTGGGGGCTACACCTTC
TRBJ2-1 | TRBV27 | TRBD2 | . | CASFLQAPGGNNEQFF | TGTGCCAGCTTTCTACAGGCCCCGGGGGGAAACAATGAGCAGTTCTTC
TRBJ1-6 | TRBV11-1 | TRBD1 | few | CASSLKTRDSNSPLHF | TGTGCCAGCAGTCTTAAAACCCGGGACAGCAATTCACCCCTCCACTTT
TRBJ2-1 | TRBV18 | TRBD1 | . | CASSSRDRVNEQFF | TGTGCCAGCTCATCCCGGGACAGGGTCAATGAGCAGTTCTTC
TRBJ1-5 | TRBV6-5 | TRBD1 | . | CASSPGQGRQPQHF | TGTGCCAGCAGTCCAGGACAGGGACGTCAGCCCCAGCATTTT
TRBJ1-5 | TRBV19 | . | . | CASSISGSNQPQHF | TGTGCCAGTAGTATAAGCGGTAGCAATCAGCCCCAGCATTTT
TRBJ2-3 | TRBV5-1 | TRBD1 | once | CASSSTGTASTDTQYF | TGCGCCAGCAGCTCAACCGGGACAGCGAGCACAGATACGCAGTATTTT
TRBJ1-3 | TRBV10-3 | TRBD1 | . | CAISELPGQVSSGNTIYF | TGTGCCATCAGTGAACTACCGGGACAGGTTTCCTCTGGAAACACCATATATTTT
TRBJ1-2 | TRBV9 | TRBD1 | . | CASNRGAPLGYTF | TGTGCCAGCAACAGGGGGGCCCCCCTCGGCTACACCTTC
TRBJ2-3 | TRBV5-4 | TRBD1 | . | CASSDDRGHTQYF | TGTGCCAGCAGCGACGACAGGGGTCATACGCAGTATTTT
TRBJ2-1 | TRBV7-2 | TRBD2 | . | CASSLGSGRARNEQFF | TGTGCCAGCAGCTTAGGCTCCGGGAGGGCCCGCAATGAGCAGTTCTTC
TRBJ2-2 | TRBV27 | TRBD1 | . | CASSFRGPSNTGELFF | TGTGCCAGCAGTTTCAGGGGGCCCTCGAACACCGGGGAGCTGTTTTTT
TRBJ2-3 | TRBV5-4 | . | . | CASSLEGGTQYF | TGTGCCAGCAGCTTGGAGGGCGGTACGCAGTATTTT
TRBJ2-1 | TRBV10-1 | . | . | CASSEGGSSYNEQFF | TGCGCCAGCAGTGAGGGCGGTAGCTCCTACAATGAGCAGTTCTTC
TRBJ1-6 | TRBV6-5 | . | . | CASSYMGPSNSPLHF | TGTGCCAGCAGTTACATGGGGCCTTCTAATTCACCCCTCCACTTT
TRBJ2-5 | TRBV7-2 | TRBD1 | . | CASSRQGSETQYF | TGTGCCAGCTCCCGACAGGGATCAGAGACCCAGTACTTC
TRBJ2-3 | TRBV5-4 | TRBD2 | . | CASSQGLATDTQYF | TGTGCCAGCAGCCAGGGACTAGCAACAGATACGCAGTATTTT
TRBJ2-7 | TRBV20-1 | . | . | CSAQVLGEQYF | TGCAGTGCTCAAGTACTGGGCGAGCAGTACTTC
TRBJ1-6 | TRBV18 | TRBD1 | . | CASSRLAGQANQNSPLHF | TGTGCCAGCTCCCGCCTCGCGGGACAGGCTAATCAGAATTCACCCCTCCACTTT
TRBJ2-4 | TRBV5-4 | TRBD1 | . | CASSFGTDKNIQYF | TGTGCCAGCAGCTTCGGGACAGATAAAAACATTCAGTACTTC
TRBJ2-2 | TRBV2 | . | . | CASSVVQGGGELFF | TGTGCCAGCAGTGTCGTGCAGGGTGGCGGGGAGCTGTTTTTT
TRBJ2-2 | TRBV27 | TRBD1 | . | CASSSYTGAAGELFF | TGTGCCAGCAGTTCCTACACAGGGGCGGCCGGGGAGCTGTTTTTT
TRBJ2-3 | TRBV6-5 | . | . | CASRRGYTQYF | TGTGCCAGCAGGAGGGGATATACGCAGTATTTT
TRBJ1-2 | TRBV28 | . | . | CASSLYGTGYTF | TGTGCCAGCAGTTTATACGGGACGGGCTACACCTTC
TRBJ2-2 | TRBV5-1 | TRBD1 | . | CASSWAGQGVTGELFF | TGCGCCAGCAGCTGGGCCGGACAGGGGGTCACCGGGGAGCTGTTTTTT
TRBJ2-1 | TRBV19 | . | . | CASSPHRSYNEQFF | TGTGCCAGTTCCCCCCACCGCTCCTACAATGAGCAGTTCTTC
TRBJ2-7 | TRBV27 | . | . | CASTRLWAPLAEISTYEQYF | TGTGCCAGCACCCGGCTTTGGGCCCCTCTCGCCGAAATATCAACCTACGAGCAGTACTTC
TRBJ1-1 | TRBV18 | . | . | CASSPREGHTEAFF | TGTGCCAGCTCACCCAGGGAAGGTCACACTGAAGCTTTCTTT
TRBJ2-7 | TRBV19 | . | . | CASGRGTAYEQYF | TGTGCCAGCGGTAGGGGGACGGCTTACGAGCAGTACTTC